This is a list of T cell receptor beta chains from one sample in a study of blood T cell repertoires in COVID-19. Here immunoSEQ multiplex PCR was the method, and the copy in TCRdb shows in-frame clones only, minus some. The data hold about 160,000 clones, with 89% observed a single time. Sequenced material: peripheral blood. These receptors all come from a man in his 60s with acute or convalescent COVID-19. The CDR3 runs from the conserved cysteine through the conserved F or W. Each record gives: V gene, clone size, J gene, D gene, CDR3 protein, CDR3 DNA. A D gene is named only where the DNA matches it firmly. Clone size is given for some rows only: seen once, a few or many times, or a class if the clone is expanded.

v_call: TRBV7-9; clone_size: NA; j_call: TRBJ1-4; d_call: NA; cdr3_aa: CASRSGRGRATNEKLFF; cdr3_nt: TGTGCCAGCAGGTCCGGGAGGGGTCGAGCAACTAATGAAAAACTGTTTTTT
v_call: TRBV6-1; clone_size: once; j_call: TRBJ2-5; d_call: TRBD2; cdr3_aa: CASSGLAGVQETQYF; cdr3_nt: TGTGCCAGCAGTGGGCTAGCGGGGGTGCAAGAGACCCAGTACTTC
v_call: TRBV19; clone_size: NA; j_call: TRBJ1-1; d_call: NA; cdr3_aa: CASSIRANTEAFF; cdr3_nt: TGTGCCAGTAGTATCAGGGCGAACACTGAAGCTTTCTTT
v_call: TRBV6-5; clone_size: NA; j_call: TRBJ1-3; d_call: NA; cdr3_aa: CASSHSGNTIYF; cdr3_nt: TGTGCCAGCAGTCACAGCGGCAACACCATATATTTT
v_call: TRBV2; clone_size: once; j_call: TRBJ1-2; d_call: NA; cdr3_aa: CASSSFVGRDGYYGYTF; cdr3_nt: TGTGCCAGCAGTTCCTTCGTGGGCAGGGATGGGTACTATGGCTACACCTTC
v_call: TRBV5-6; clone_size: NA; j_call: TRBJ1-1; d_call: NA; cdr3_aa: CASSLGTMNTEAFF; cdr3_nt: TGTGCCAGCAGCCTCGGGACAATGAACACTGAAGCTTTCTTT
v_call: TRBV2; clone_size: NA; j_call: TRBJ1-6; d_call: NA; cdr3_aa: CASSEVANSPLHF; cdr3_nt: TGTGCCAGCAGTGAAGTAGCTAATTCACCCCTCCACTTT
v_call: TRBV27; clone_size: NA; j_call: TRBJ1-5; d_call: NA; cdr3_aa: CASRRVGADQPQHF; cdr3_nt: TGTGCCTCCCGTCGGGTAGGGGCGGATCAGCCCCAGCATTTT
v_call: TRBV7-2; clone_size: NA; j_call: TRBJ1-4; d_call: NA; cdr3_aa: CASSSQRSNEKLFF; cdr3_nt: TGTGCCAGCAGCTCCCAGCGTTCTAATGAAAAACTGTTTTTT
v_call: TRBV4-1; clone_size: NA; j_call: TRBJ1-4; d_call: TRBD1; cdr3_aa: CASSRTGGSEKLFF; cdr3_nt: TGCGCCAGCAGCCGGACAGGGGGAAGTGAAAAACTGTTTTTT
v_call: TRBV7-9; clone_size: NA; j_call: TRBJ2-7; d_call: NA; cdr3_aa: CASSYSGDSYEQYF; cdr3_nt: TGTGCCAGCAGCTACTCAGGCGATAGCTACGAGCAGTACTTC
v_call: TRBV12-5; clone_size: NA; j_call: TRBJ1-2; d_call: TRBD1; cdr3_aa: CASGSGQGNYGYTF; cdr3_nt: TGTGCTAGTGGCTCGGGACAGGGGAACTATGGCTACACCTTC
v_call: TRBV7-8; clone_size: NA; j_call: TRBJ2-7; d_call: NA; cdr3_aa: CASSPREGRAYNEQYF; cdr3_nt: TGTGCCAGCAGCCCCAGAGAGGGTAGGGCATATAACGAGCAGTACTTC
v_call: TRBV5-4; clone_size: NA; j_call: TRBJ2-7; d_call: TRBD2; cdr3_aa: CASRVAGGTYEQYF; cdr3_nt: TGTGCCAGCAGGGTAGCGGGGGGCACCTACGAGCAGTACTTC
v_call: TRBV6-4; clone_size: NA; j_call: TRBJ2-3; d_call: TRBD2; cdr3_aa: CASSEVGTSGRDTQYF; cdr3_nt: TGTGCCAGCAGTGAAGTAGGGACTAGCGGGAGAGATACGCAGTATTTT
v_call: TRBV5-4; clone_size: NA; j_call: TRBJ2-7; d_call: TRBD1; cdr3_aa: CASSSNRDRVDEQYF; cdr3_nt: TGTGCCAGCAGCTCGAACCGGGACAGGGTCGACGAGCAGTACTTC
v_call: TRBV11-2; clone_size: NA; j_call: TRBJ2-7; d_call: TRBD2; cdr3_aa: CASSLEGGSSYEQYF; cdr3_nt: TGTGCCAGCAGCTTAGAGGGAGGGAGCTCCTACGAGCAGTACTTC
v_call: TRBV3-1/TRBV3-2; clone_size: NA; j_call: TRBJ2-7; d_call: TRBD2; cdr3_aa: CASSQAGGGVAYEQYF; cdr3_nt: TGTGCCAGCAGCCAAGCGGGCGGGGGAGTCGCCTACGAGCAGTACTTC
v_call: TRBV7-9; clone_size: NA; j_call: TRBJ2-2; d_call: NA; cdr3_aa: CASSYGRGQNTGELFF; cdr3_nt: TGTGCCAGCAGCTACGGGAGAGGACAGAACACCGGGGAGCTGTTTTTT
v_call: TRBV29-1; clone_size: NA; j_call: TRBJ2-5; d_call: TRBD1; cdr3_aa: CSVETGGGETQYF; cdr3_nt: TGCAGCGTTGAAACAGGGGGCGGGGAGACCCAGTACTTC
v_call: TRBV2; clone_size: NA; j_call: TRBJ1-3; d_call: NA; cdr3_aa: CASSEGGFGGNTIYF; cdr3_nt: TGTGCCAGCAGTGAAGGAGGGTTTGGGGGAAACACCATATATTTT
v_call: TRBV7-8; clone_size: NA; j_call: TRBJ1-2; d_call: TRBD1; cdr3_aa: CASSQRTGIGYTF; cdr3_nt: TGTGCCAGCAGCCAAAGGACAGGGATCGGCTACACCTTC
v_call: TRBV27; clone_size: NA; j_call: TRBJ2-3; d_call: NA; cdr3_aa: CASSLSLMGTDTQYF; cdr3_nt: TGTGCCAGCAGTTTATCCCTAATGGGCACAGATACGCAGTATTTT
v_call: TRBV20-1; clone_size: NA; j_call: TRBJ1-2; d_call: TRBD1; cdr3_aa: CSASTRTGGGYTF; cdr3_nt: TGCAGTGCTAGTACTCGGACAGGGGGGGGCTACACCTTC
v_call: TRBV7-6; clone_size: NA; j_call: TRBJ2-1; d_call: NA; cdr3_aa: CASSGGGVNSNEQFF; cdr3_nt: TGTGCCAGCAGCGGAGGGGGGGTTAACTCCAATGAGCAGTTCTTC
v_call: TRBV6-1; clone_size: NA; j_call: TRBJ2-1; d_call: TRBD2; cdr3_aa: CASSEAGLAGSGDNEQFF; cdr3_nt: TGTGCCAGCAGTGAAGCAGGACTAGCGGGCTCGGGAGACAATGAGCAGTTCTTC
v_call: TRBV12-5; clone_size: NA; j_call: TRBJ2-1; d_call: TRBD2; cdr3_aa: CASGSGGSYNEQFF; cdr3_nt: TGTGCTAGTGGTAGCGGGGGGAGCTACAATGAGCAGTTCTTC
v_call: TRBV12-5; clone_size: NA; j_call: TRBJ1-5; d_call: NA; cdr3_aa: CASGLSSGGGQPQHF; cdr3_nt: TGTGCTAGTGGTTTGTCCTCCGGGGGAGGTCAGCCCCAGCATTTT
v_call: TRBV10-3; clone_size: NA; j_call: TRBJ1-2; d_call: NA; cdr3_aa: CAISEREIYGYTF; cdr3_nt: TGTGCCATCAGTGAGCGAGAAATCTATGGCTACACCTTC
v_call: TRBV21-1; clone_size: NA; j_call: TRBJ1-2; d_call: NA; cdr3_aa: CASFGEGGYTF; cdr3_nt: TGTGCCAGTTTCGGAGAGGGTGGCTACACCTTC
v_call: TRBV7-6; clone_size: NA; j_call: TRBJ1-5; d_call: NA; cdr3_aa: CASSHDRFSNQPQHF; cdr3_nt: TGTGCCAGCAGCCATGACAGGTTTAGCAATCAGCCCCAGCATTTT
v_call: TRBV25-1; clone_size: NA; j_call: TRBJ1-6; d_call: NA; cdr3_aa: CASSEATGGYNSPLHF; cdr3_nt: TGTGCCAGCAGTGAAGCTACCGGGGGGTATAATTCACCCCTCCACTTT
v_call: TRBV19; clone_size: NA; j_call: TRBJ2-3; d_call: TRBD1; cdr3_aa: CASSIVTGLADTQYF; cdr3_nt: TGTGCCAGTAGTATCGTGACAGGGTTGGCAGATACGCAGTATTTT
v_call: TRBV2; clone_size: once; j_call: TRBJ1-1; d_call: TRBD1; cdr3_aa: CASSGHRGPRTEAFF; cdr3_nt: TGTGCCAGCAGTGGGCACAGGGGACCGAGGACTGAAGCTTTCTTT
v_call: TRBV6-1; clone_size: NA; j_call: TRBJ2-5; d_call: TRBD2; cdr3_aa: CASSEPSGGTQETQYF; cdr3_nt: TGTGCCAGCAGTGAGCCTAGCGGGGGGACACAAGAGACCCAGTACTTC
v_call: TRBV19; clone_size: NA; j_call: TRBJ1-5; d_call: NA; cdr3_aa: CASTPGDSRNQPQHF; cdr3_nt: TGTGCCAGTACCCCCGGGGACTCACGCAATCAGCCCCAGCATTTT
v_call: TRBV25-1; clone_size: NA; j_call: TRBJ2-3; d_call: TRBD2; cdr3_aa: CASSNFPGGPSDTQYF; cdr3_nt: TGTGCCAGCAGTAACTTTCCGGGGGGGCCGTCAGATACGCAGTATTTT
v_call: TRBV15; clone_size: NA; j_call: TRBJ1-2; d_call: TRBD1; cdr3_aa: CATTLLLGTAYGYTF; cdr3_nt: TGTGCCACCACCTTACTCCTCGGGACAGCGTATGGCTACACCTTC
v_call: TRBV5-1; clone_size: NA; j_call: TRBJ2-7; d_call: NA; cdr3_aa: CASSLQGTSSGEQYF; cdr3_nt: TGCGCCAGCAGCTTGCAGGGAACCTCTTCGGGCGAGCAGTACTTC
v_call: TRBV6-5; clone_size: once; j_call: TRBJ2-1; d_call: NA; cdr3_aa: CASSYRGGYEQFF; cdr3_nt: TGTGCCAGCAGTTACAGGGGTGGGTATGAGCAGTTCTTC
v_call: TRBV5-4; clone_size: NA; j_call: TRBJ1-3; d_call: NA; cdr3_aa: CASSGGGSGNTIYF; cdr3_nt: TGTGCCAGCAGTGGGGGGGGCTCCGGAAACACCATATATTTT
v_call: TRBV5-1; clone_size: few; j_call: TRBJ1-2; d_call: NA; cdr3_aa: CASSAGGANYGYTF; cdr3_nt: TGCGCCAGCAGCGCGGGGGGAGCTAACTATGGCTACACCTTC
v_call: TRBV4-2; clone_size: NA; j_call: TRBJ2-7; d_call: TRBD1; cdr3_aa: CASSQDMAGGGIYEQYF; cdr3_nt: TGTGCCAGCAGCCAAGATATGGCAGGGGGCGGGATATACGAGCAGTACTTC
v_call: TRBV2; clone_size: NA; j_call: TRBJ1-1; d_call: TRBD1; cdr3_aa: CASRQGDTEAFF; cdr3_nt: TGTGCCAGCAGGCAGGGGGACACTGAAGCTTTCTTT
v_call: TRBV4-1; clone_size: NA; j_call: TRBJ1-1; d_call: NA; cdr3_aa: CASSQPPRTAEAFF; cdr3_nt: TGCGCCAGCAGCCAACCCCCAAGGACAGCTGAAGCTTTCTTT
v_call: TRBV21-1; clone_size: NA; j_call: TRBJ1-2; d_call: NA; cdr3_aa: CASSPQNGTGDNYGYTF; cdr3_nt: TGTGCCAGCAGCCCTCAAAACGGGACAGGTGATAACTATGGCTACACCTTC
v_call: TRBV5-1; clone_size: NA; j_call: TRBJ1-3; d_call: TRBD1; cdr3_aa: CASSLEAGGSGNTIYF; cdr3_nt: TGCGCCAGCAGCTTGGAGGCAGGGGGCTCTGGAAACACCATATATTTT
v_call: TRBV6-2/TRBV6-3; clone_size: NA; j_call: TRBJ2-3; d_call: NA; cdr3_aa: CASSYSVAQYF; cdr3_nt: TGTGCCAGCAGTTACTCGGTAGCGCAGTATTTT
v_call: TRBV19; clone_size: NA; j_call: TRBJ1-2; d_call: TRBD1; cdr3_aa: CASRETGAGHYGYTF; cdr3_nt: TGTGCCAGTAGGGAAACAGGGGCTGGGCACTATGGCTACACCTTC
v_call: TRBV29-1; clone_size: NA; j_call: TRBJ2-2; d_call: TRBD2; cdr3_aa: CSVRPSGGEGTGELFF; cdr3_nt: TGCAGCGTCCGACCTAGCGGGGGGGAGGGCACCGGGGAGCTGTTTTTT
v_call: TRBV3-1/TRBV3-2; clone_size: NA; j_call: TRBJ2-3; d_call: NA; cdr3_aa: CASSQDISDTQYF; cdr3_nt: TGTGCCAGCAGCCAAGATATTTCAGATACGCAGTATTTT
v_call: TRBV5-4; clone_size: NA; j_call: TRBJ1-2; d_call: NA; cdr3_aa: CASSQSAGVPYGYTF; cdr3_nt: TGTGCCAGCAGCCAATCGGCGGGGGTGCCCTATGGCTACACCTTC
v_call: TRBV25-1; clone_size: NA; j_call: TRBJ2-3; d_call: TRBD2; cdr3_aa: CASRGLAGGLDTQYF; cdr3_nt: TGTGCCAGCAGGGGACTAGCGGGGGGGCTAGATACGCAGTATTTT
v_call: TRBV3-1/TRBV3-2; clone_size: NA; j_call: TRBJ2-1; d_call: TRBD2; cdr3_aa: CASSQDRGLVRYEQFF; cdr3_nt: TGTGCCAGCAGCCAAGATAGGGGACTAGTGAGGTATGAGCAGTTCTTC
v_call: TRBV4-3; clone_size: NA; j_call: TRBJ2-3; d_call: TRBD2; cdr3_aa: CASSQGGGVAGWADTQYF; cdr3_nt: TGCGCCAGCAGCCAAGGAGGTGGAGTAGCGGGGTGGGCAGATACGCAGTATTTT
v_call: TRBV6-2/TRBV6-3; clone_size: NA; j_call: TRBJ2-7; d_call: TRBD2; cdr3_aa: CASSYRPGLDSSYEQYF; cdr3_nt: TGTGCCAGCAGTTACCGCCCGGGACTAGATTCTTCCTACGAGCAGTACTTC
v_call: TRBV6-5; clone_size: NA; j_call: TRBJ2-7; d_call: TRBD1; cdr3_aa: CASSWTGSSYEQYF; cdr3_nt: TGTGCCAGCAGTTGGACAGGGAGTTCCTACGAGCAGTACTTC
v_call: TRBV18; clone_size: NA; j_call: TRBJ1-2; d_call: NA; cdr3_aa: CASSPVSGKANYGYTF; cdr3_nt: TGTGCCAGCTCACCTGTTTCCGGGAAGGCTAACTATGGCTACACCTTC
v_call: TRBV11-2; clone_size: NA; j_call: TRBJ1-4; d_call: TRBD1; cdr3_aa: CASSPRGRGEKLFF; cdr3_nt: TGTGCCAGCAGTCCGAGGGGGCGAGGGGAAAAACTGTTTTTT